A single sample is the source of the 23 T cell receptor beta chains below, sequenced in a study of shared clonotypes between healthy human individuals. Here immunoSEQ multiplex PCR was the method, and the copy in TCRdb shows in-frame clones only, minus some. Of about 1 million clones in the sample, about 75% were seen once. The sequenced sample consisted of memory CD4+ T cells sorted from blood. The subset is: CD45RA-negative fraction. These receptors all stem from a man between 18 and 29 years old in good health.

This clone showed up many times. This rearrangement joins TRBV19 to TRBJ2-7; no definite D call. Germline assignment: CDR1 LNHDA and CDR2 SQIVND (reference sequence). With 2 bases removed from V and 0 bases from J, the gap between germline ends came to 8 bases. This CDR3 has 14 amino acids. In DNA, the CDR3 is TGTGCCAGTAGTATAAGCATCAGCTCCTACGAGCAGTACTTC. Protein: CASSISISSYEQYF. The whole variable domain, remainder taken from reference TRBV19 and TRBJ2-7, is DGGITQSPKYLFRKEGQNVTLSCEQNLNHDAMYWYRQDPGQGLRLIYYSQIVNDFQKGDIAEGYSVSREKKESFPLTVTSAQKNPTAFYLCASSISISSYEQYFGPGTRLTVT.

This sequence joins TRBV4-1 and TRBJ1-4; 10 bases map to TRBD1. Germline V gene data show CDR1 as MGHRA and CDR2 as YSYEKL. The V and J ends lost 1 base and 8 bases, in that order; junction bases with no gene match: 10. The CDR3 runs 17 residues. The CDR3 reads CASSQGAAGTGDEKLFF. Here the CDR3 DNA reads TGCGCCAGCAGCCAAGGAGCGGCCGGGACAGGGGACGAAAAACTGTTTTTT.

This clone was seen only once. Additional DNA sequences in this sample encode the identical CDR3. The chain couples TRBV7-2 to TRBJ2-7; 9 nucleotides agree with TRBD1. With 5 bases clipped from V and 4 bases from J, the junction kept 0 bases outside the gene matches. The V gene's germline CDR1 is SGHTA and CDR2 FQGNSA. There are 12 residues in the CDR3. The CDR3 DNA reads TGTGCCAGCAGCGGGACAGGGTACGAGCAGTACTTC. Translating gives CASSGTGYEQYF.

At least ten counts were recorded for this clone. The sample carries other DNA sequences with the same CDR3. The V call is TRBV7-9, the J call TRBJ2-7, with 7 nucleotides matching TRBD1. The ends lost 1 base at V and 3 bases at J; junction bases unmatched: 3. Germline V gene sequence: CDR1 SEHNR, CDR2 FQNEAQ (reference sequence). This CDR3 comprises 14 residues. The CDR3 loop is CASSLGTGIYEQYF. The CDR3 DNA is TGTGCCAGCAGCTTAGGGACAGGAATCTACGAGCAGTACTTC.

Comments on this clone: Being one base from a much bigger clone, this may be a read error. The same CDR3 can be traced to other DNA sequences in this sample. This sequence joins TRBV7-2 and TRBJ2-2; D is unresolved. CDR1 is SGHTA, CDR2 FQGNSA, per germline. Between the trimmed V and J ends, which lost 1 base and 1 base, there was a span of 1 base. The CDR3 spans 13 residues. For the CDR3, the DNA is TGTGCCAGCAGCTTAGGGAACACCGGGGAGCTGTTTTTT. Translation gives CASSLGNTGELFF.

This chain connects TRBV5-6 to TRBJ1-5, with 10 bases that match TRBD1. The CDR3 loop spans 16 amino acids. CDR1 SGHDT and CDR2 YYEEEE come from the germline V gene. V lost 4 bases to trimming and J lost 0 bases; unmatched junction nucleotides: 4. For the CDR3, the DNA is TGTGCCAGCAGCCAGGACAGGGGGAATAGCAATCAGCCCCAGCATTTT. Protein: CASSQDRGNSNQPQHF.

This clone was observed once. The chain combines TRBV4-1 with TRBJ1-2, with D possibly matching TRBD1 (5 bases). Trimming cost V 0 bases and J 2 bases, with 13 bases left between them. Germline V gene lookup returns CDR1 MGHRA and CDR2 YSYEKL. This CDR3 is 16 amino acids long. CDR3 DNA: TGCGCCAGCAGCCAAGAAGGGGCTAGGGCGAACTATGGCTACACCTTC. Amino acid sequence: CASSQEGARANYGYTF.

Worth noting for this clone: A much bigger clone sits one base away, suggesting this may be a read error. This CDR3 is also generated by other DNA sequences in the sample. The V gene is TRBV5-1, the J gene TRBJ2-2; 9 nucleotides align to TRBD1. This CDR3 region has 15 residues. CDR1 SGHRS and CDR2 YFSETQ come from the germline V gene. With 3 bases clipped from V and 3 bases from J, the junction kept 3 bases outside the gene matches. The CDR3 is CASSWGDRDTGELFF. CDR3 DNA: TGCGCCAGCAGCTGGGGGGACAGGGACACCGGGGAGCTGTTTTTT.

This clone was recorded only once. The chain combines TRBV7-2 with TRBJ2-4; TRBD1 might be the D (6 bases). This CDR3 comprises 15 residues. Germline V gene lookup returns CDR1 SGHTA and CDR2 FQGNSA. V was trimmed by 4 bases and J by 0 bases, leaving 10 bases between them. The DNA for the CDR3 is TGTGCCAGCAGCTACCCGACAGGAGCCAAAAACATTCAGTACTTC. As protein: CASSYPTGAKNIQYF.

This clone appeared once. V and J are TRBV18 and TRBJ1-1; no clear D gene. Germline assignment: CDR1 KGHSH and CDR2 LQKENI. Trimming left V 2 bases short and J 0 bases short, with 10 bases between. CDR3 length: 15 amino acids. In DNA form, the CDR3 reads TGTGCCAGCTCACCATCGCCAGTGATGAACACTGAAGCTTTCTTT. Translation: CASSPSPVMNTEAFF.

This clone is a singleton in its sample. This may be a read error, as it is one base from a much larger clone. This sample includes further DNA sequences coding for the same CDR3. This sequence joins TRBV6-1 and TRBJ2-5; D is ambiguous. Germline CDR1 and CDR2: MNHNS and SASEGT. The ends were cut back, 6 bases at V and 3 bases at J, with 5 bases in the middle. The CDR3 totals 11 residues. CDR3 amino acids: CASSVEETQYF. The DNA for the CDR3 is TGTGCCAGCAGCGTAGAAGAGACCCAGTACTTC.

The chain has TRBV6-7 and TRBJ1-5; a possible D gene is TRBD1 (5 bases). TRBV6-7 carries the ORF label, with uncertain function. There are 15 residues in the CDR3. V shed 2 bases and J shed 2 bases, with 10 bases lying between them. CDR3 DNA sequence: TGTGCCAGCAGTTACCGCCAGGGCGGCAATCAGCCCCAGCATTTT. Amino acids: CASSYRQGGNQPQHF.

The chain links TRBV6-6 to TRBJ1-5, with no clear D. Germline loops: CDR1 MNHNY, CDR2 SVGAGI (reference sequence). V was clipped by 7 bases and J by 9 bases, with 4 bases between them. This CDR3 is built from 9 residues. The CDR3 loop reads CASKTPQHF. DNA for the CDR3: TGTGCCAGCAAAACGCCCCAGCATTTT.

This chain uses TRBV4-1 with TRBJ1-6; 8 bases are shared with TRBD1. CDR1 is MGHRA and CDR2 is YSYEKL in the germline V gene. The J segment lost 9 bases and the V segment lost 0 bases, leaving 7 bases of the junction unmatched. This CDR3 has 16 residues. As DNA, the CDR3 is TGCGCCAGCAGCCAAGAGGGCACAGGGGGGGGTTCACCCCTCCACTTT. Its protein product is CASSQEGTGGGSPLHF.

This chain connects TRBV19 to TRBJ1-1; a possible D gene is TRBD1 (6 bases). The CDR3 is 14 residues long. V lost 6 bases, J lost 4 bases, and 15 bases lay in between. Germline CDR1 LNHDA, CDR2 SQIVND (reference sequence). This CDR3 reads CASRRVPGATEAFF. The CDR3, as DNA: TGTGCCAGTAGAAGAGTTCCAGGGGCCACTGAAGCTTTCTTT.

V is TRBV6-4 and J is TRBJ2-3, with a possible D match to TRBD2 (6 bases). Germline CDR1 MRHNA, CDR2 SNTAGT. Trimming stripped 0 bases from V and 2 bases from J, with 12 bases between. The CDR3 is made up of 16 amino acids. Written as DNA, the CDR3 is TGTGCCAGCAGTGACTCACCGGGACTTCCCACAGATACGCAGTATTTT. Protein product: CASSDSPGLPTDTQYF.

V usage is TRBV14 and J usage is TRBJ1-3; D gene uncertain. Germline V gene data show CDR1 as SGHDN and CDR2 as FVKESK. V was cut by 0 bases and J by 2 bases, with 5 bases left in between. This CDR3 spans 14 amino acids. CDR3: CASSQDLAGNTIYF. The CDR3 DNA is TGTGCCAGCAGCCAAGATTTGGCTGGAAACACCATATATTTT.

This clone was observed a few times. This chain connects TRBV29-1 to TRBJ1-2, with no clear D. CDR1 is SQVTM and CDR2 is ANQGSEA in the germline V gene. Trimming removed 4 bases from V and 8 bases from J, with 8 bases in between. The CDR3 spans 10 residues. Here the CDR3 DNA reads TGCAGCGTTGGTGGGTCAGGCTACACCTTC. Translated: CSVGGSGYTF.

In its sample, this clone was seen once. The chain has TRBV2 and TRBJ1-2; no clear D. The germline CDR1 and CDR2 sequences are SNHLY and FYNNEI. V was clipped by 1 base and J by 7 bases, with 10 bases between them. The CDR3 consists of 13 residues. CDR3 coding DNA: TGTGCCAGCAGTGAAGAGGTCCAGCGTGGCTACACCTTC. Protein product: CASSEEVQRGYTF.

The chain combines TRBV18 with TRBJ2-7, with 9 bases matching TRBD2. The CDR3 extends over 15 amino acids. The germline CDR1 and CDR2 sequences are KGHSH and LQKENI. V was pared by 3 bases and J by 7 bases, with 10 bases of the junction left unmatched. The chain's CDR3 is CASSPSGTSFREQYF. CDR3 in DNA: TGTGCCAGCTCACCCTCCGGGACTAGCTTCCGAGAGCAGTACTTC. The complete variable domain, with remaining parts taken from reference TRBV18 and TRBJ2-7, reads NAGVMQNPRHLVRRRGQEARLRCSPMKGHSHVYWYRQLPEEGLKFMVYLQKENIIDESGMPKERFSAEFPKEGPSILRIQQVVRGDSAAYFCASSPSGTSFREQYFGPGTRLTVT.

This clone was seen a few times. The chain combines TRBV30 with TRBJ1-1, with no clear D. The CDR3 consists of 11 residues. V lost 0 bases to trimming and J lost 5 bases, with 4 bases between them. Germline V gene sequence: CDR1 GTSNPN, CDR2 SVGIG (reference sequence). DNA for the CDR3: TGTGCCTGGAGTGTAGTAACTGAAGCTTTCTTT. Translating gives CAWSVVTEAFF.

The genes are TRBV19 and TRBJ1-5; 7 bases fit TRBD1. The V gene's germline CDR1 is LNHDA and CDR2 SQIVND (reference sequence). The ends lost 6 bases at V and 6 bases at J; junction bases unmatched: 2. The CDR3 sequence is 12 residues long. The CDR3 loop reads CASRTGFQPQHF. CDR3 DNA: TGTGCCAGTAGGACAGGGTTTCAGCCCCAGCATTTT.

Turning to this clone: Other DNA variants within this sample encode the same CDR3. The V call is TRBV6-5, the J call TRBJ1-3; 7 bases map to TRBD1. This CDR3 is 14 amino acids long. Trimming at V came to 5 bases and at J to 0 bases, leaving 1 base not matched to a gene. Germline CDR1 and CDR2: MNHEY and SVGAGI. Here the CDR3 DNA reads TGTGCCAGCAGTCGGACAGGCTCTGGAAACACCATATATTTT. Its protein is CASSRTGSGNTIYF.